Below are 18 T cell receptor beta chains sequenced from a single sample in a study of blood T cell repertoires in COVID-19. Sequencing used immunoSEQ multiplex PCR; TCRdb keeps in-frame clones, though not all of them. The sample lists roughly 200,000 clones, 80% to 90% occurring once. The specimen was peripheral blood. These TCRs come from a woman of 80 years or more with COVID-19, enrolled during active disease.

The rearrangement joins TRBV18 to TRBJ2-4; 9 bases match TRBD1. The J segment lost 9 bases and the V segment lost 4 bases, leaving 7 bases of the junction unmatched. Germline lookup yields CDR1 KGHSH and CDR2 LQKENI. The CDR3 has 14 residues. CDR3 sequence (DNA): TGTGCCAGCTCACGGACAGGGGCCAAATCCATTCAGTACTTC. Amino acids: CASSRTGAKSIQYF.

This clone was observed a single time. In DNA, the CDR3 is TGTGCCAGCAGGCGGGGGCTGGGAACCGGGGAGCTGTTTTTT. Residues: CASRRGLGTGELFF. V and J are TRBV4-2 and TRBJ2-2; D might be TRBD2 (7 bases). Germline assignment: CDR1 LGHNA and CDR2 YNFKEQ. Deletions cut 6 bases from V and 5 bases from J, with 13 bases between. CDR3 length: 14 residues.

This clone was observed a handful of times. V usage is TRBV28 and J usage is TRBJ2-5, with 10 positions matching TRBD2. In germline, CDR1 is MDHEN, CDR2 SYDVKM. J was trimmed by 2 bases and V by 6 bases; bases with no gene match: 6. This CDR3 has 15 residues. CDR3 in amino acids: CASSLASGGQETQYF. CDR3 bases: TGTGCCAGCAGCCTAGCTAGCGGGGGACAAGAGACCCAGTACTTC.

The CDR3 is CASLLGGNSYNEQFF. CDR3 DNA sequence: TGTGCCAGCCTCCTTGGAGGGAATTCCTACAATGAGCAGTTCTTC. The V gene is TRBV5-5, the J gene TRBJ2-1; maybe TRBD2 (6 bases). CDR1 is SGHKS, CDR2 YYEKEE, per germline (reference sequence). The CDR3 extends over 15 amino acids. The V end was cut by 7 bases, the J end by 1 base, with 15 bases between.

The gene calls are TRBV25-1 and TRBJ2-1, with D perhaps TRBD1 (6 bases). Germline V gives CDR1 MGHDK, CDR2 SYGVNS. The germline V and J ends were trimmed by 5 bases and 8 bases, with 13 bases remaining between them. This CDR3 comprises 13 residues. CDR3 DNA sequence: TGTGCCAGCAGTCAGGGGTGGGGAGATGAGCAGTTCTTC. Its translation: CASSQGWGDEQFF. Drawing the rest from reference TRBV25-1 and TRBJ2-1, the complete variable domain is EADIYQTPRYLVIGTGKKITLECSQTMGHDKMYWYQQDPGMELHLIHYSYGVNSTEKGDLSSESTVSRIRTEHFPLTLESARPSHTSQYLCASSQGWGDEQFFGPGTRLTVL.

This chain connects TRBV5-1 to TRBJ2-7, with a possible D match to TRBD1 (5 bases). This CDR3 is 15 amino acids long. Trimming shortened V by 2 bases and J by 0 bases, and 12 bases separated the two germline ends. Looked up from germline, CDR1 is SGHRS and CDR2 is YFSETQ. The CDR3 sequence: CASSLEQVGSYEQYF. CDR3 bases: TGCGCCAGCAGCTTAGAACAGGTCGGCTCCTACGAGCAGTACTTC. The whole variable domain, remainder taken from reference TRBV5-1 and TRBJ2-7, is KAGVTQTPRYLIKTRGQQVTLSCSPISGHRSVSWYQQTPGQGLQFLFEYFSETQRNKGNFPGRFSGRQFSNSRSEMNVSTLELGDSALYLCASSLEQVGSYEQYFGPGTRLTVT.

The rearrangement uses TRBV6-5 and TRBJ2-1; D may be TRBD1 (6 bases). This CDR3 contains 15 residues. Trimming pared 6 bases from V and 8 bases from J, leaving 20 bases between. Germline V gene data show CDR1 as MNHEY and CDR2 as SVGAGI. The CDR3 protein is CASSTTGNGRDEQFF. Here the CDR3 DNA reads TGTGCCAGCAGCACCACAGGGAATGGACGGGATGAGCAGTTCTTC.

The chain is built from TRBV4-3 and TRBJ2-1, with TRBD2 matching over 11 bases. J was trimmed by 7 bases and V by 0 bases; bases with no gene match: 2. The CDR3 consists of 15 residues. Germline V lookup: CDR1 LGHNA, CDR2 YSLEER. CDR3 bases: TGCGCCAGCAGCCAAGAAGCTAGCGGGGGGAATGAGCAGTTCTTC. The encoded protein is CASSQEASGGNEQFF.

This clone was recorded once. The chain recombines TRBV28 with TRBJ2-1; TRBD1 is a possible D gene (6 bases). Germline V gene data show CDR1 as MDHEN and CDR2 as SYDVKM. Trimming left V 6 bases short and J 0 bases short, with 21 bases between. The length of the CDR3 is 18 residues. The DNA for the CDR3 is TGTGCCAGCAGCCCCCCCTGGGGGCGACTCGTCTCCTACAATGAGCAGTTCTTC. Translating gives CASSPPWGRLVSYNEQFF.

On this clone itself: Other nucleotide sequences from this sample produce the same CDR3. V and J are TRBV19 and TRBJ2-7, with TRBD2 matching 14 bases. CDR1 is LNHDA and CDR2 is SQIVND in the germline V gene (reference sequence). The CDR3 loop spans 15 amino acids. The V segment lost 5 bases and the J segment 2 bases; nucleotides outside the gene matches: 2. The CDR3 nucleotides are TGTGCCAGTAGTTTGACTAGCGGGGGGGCCTACGAGCAGTACTTC. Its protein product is CASSLTSGGAYEQYF.

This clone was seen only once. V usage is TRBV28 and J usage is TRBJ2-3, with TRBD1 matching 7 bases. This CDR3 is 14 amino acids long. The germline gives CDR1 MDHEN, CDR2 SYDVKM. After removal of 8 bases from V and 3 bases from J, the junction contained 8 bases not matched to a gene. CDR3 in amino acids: CASSNSGGTDTQYF. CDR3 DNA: TGTGCCAGCTCAAACTCAGGGGGAACAGATACGCAGTATTTT.

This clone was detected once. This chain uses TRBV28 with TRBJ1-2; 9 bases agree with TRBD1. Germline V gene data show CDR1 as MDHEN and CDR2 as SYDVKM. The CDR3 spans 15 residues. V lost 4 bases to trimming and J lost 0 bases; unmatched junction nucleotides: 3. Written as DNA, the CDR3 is TGTGCCAGCAGTTCGACAGGGGGAGCTAACTATGGCTACACCTTC. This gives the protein CASSSTGGANYGYTF.

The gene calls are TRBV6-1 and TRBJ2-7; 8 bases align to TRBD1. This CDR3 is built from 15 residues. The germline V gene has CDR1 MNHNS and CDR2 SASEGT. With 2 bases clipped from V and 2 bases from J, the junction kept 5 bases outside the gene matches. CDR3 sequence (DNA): TGTGCCAGCAGTGAACAGGGGGCATCCACCTACGAGCAGTACGTC. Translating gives CASSEQGASTYEQYV.

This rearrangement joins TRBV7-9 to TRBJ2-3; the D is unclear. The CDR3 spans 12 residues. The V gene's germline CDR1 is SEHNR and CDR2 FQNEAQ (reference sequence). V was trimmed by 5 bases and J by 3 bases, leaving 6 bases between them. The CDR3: CASSAETDTQYF. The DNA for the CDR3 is TGTGCCAGCAGCGCTGAGACAGATACGCAGTATTTT.

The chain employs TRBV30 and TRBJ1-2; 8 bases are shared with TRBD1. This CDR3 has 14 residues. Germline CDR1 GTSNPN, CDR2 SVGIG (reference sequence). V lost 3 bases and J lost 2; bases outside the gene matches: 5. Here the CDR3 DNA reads TGTGCCTGGAGGCAGGGGGCGGCGAACTATGGCTACACCTTC. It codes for CAWRQGAANYGYTF.

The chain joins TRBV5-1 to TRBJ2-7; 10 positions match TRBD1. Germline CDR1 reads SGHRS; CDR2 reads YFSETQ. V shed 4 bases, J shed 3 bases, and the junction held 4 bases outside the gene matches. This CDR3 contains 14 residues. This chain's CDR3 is CASSIGQGDYEQYF. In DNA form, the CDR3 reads TGCGCCAGCAGCATCGGACAGGGGGACTACGAGCAGTACTTC.

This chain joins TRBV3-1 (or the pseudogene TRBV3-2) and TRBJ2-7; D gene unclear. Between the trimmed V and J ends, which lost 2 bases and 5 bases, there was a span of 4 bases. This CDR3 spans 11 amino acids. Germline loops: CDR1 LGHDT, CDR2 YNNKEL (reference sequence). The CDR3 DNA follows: TGTGCCAGCAGCCAAATCAACGAGCAGTACTTC. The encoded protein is CASSQINEQYF.

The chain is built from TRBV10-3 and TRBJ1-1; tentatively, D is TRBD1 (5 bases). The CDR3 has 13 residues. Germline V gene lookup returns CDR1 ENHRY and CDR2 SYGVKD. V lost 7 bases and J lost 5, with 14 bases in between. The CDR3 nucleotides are TGTGCCATCACGCTAGGTGGGGGGACTGAAGCTTTCTTT. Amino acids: CAITLGGGTEAFF.